The 10 T cell receptor beta chains below come from one sample, sequenced in a study of T cell responses to AZD1222 COVID-19 vaccine. The method was immunoSEQ multiplex PCR; TCRdb's version includes in-frame clones alone and lacks a portion of them. This table holds about 220,000 clones, around 93% found once. The material was peripheral blood, obtained on day 0 of MenACWY control vaccination. Receptor source: an adult in good health.

The chain uses TRBV6-5 and TRBJ1-1, with D unresolved. Germline CDR1 is MNHEY and CDR2 is SVGAGI. Trimming shortened V by 3 bases and J by 8 bases, and 16 bases separated the two germline ends. The CDR3 loop spans 14 amino acids. The CDR3 loop is CASSYYGSRREAFF. For the CDR3, the DNA is TGTGCCAGCAGTTATTACGGCTCACGGAGGGAAGCTTTCTTT.

The chain combines TRBV7-9 with TRBJ1-5, with D possibly matching TRBD1 (5 bases). This CDR3 comprises 16 residues. Germline V gives CDR1 SEHNR, CDR2 FQNEAQ (reference sequence). Trimming took off 1 base at V and 2 bases at J, with 12 bases between the two ends. CDR3 coding DNA: TGTGCCAGCAGCTTAGGGGCAGGGAGCGGCAATCAGCCCCAGCATTTT. Its translation: CASSLGAGSGNQPQHF.

The rearrangement links TRBV6-5 to TRBJ1-1; 11 bases map to TRBD1. This CDR3 contains 15 residues. V lost 4 bases, J lost 5 bases, and 6 bases stayed unmatched. Germline values: CDR1 MNHEY, CDR2 SVGAGI. CDR3 coding DNA: TGTGCCAGCAGTTCCTCTGGACAGGGGGCGACTGAAGCTTTCTTT. Encoded protein: CASSSSGQGATEAFF.

The chain links TRBV6-5 to TRBJ2-7; D possibly corresponds to TRBD2 (5 bases). Trimming removed 10 bases from V and 9 bases from J, with 19 bases in between. The CDR3 is made up of 12 amino acids. Germline CDR1 MNHEY, CDR2 SVGAGI. The CDR3 sequence: CATPEEVLGQYF. The CDR3, as DNA: TGTGCCACCCCCGAGGAGGTCCTTGGGCAGTACTTC.

This clone has more than one count but fewer than ten. The chain uses TRBV9 and TRBJ1-1; 8 positions match TRBD1. The CDR3 contains 12 residues. V shed 4 bases, J shed 11 bases, and the junction held 7 bases outside the gene matches. Germline CDR1 is SGDLS and CDR2 is YYNGEE. The CDR3 DNA reads TGTGCCAGCAGCCCTCAGACAGGGGCGGCTTTCTTT. It codes for CASSPQTGAAFF.

The rearrangement links TRBV5-1 to TRBJ1-3, with 8 bases aligning to TRBD1. This CDR3 is built from 15 residues. J was trimmed by 1 base and V by 4 bases; bases with no gene match: 4. Germline CDR1 reads SGHRS; CDR2 reads YFSETQ. This CDR3 is CASSAWTGSGNTIYF. In nucleotides, the CDR3 is TGCGCCAGCAGCGCATGGACAGGGTCTGGAAACACCATATATTTT.

For the CDR3, the DNA is TGTGCCAGCATCACAAACAGGGGGAACACCATATATTTT. Translating gives CASITNRGNTIYF. The gene calls are TRBV21-1 and TRBJ1-3; whether TRBD1, the table's D call, matches the DNA was not checked. TRBV21-1 is labeled a pseudogene. The CDR3 sequence is 13 residues long.

The chain links TRBV4-1 to TRBJ2-7, with D perhaps TRBD1 (5 bases). V lost 0 bases and J 9 bases, leaving 12 bases between the germline ends. The CDR3 contains 13 residues. In germline, CDR1 is MGHRA, CDR2 YSYEKL. The CDR3 spells CASSQEGAVGQYF. The CDR3, as DNA: TGCGCCAGCAGCCAAGAAGGGGCGGTGGGGCAGTACTTC.

The rearrangement joins TRBV19 to TRBJ2-3; 9 bases are shared with TRBD1. CDR1 and CDR2 (germline): LNHDA, SQIVND (reference sequence). V was pared by 10 bases and J by 4 bases, with 6 bases of the junction left unmatched. This CDR3 contains 13 residues. CDR3 DNA: TGTGCCACCTCACAGGGGGCCTCAGATACGCAGTATTTT. Its protein product is CATSQGASDTQYF.

J is TRBJ1-4 and V is TRBV5-6; possible D gene TRBD1, 5 bases. Between the trimmed V and J ends, which lost 3 bases and 4 bases, there was a span of 10 bases. The CDR3 totals 14 residues. Germline V gene data show CDR1 as SGHDT and CDR2 as YYEEEE. CDR3 sequence reads: CASSSGRLNEKLFF. The CDR3 DNA follows: TGTGCCAGCAGCTCGGGACGGCTTAATGAAAAACTGTTTTTT.